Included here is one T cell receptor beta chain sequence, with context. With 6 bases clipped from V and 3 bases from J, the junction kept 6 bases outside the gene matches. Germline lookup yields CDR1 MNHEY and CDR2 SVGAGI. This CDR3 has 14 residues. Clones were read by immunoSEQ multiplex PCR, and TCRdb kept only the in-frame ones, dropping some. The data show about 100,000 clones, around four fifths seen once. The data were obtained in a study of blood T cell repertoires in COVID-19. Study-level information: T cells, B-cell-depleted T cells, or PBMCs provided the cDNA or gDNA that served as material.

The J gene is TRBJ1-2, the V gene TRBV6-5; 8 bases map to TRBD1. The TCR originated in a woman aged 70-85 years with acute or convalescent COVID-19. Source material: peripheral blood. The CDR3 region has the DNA TGTGCCAGCAGAGGGACAGGAGGGCACTATGGCTACACCTTC. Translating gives CASRGTGGHYGYTF.